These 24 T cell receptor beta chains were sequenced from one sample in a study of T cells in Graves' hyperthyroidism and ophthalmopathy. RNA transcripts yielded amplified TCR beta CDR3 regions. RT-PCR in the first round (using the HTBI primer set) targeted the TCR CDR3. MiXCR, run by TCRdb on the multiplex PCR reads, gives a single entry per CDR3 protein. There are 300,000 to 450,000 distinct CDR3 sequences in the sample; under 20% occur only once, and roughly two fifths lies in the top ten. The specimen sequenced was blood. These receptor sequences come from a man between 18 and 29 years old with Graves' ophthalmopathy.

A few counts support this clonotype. The CDR3 reads CSVWEGYTGELFF. CDR3 bases: TGCAGCGTGTGGGAAGGGTACACCGGGGAGCTGTTTTTT. This chain uses TRBV29-1 with TRBJ2-2, with D uncertain. Trimming cost V 6 bases and J 3 bases, with 11 bases left between them. CDR3 length equals 13 residues. The V gene's germline CDR1 is SQVTM and CDR2 ANQGSEA.

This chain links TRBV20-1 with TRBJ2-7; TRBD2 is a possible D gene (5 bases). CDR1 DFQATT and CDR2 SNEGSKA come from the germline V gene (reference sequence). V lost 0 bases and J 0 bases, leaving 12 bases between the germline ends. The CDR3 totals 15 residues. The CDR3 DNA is TGCAGTGCTAGAGATCTGGCGGGTACCTCCTACGAGCAGTACTTC. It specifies CSARDLAGTSYEQYF.

Here the CDR3 reads CASRRTGRGQPQHF. The CDR3 DNA reads as TGTGCCAGCAGGAGGACAGGTCGGGGACAGCCCCAGCATTTT. This sequence joins TRBV6-1 and TRBJ1-5; 7 bases are a match to TRBD1. Germline trimming cut 6 bases from V and 7 bases from J; bases unmatched to any gene: 9. CDR3 length equals 14 residues. The germline V gene encodes CDR1 MNHNS and CDR2 SASEGT.

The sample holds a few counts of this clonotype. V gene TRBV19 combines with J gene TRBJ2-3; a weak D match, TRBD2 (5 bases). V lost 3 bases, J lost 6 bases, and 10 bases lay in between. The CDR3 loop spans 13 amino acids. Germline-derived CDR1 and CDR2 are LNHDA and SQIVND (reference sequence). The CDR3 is CASSIRREDTQYF. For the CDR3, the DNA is TGTGCCAGTAGTATTCGAAGGGAGGATACGCAGTATTTT.

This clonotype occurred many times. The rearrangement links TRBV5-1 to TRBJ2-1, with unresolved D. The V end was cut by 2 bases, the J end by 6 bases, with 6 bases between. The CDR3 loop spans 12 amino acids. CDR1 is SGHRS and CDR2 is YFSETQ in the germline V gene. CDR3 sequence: CASSFRINEQFF. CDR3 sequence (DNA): TGCGCCAGCAGCTTTAGGATCAATGAGCAGTTCTTC.

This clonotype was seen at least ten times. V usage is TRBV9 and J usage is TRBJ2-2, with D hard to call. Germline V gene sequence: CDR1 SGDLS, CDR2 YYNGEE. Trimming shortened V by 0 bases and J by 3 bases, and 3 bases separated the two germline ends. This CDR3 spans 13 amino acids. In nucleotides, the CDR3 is TGTGCCAGCAGCGTAGTGGACACCGGGGAGCTGTTTTTT. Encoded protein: CASSVVDTGELFF.

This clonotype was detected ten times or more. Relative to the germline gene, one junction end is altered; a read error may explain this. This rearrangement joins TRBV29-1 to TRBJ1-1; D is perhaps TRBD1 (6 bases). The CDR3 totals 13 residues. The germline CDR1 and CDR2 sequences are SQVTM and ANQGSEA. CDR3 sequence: CSVEGGGSTEAFF. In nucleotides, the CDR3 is TGCAGCGTCGAAGGAGGGGGGAGTACTGAAGCTTTCTTT.

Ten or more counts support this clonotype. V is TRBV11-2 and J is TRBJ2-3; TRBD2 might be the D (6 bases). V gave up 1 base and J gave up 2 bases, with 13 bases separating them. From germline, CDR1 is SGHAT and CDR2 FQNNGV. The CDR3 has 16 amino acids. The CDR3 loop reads CASSLAGGTYTDTQYF. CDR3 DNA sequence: TGTGCCAGCAGCTTAGCCGGGGGAACCTACACAGATACGCAGTATTTT.

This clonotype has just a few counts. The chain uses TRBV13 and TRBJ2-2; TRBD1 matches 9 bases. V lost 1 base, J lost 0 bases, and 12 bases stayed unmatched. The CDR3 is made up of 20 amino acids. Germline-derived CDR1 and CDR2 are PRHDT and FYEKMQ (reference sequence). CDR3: CASSLVGPGTGKSNTGELFF. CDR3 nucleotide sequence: TGTGCCAGCAGCTTAGTAGGTCCCGGGACAGGGAAATCGAACACCGGGGAGCTGTTTTTT.

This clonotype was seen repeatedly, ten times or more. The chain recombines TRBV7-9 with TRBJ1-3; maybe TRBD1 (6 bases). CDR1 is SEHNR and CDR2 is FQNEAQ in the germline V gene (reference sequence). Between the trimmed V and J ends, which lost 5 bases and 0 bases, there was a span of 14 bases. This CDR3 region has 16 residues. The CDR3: CASSPRTASSGNTIYF. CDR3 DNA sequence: TGTGCCAGCAGCCCCAGGACAGCGAGCTCTGGAAACACCATATATTTT.

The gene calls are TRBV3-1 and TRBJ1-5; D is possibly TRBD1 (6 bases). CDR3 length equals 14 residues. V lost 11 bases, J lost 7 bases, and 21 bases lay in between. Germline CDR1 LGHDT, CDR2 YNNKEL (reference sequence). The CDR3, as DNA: TGTGCCGGCGGCCAAGGGGGGACGGGCCAGCCCCAGCATTTT. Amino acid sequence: CAGGQGGTGQPQHF.

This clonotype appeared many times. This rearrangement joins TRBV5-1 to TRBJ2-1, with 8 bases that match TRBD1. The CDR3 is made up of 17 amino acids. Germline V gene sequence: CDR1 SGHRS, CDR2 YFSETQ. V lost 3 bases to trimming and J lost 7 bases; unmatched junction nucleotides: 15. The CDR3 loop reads CASSWGTGGSASNEQFF. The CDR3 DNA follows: TGCGCCAGCAGCTGGGGGACAGGAGGTTCGGCTAGTAATGAGCAGTTCTTC.

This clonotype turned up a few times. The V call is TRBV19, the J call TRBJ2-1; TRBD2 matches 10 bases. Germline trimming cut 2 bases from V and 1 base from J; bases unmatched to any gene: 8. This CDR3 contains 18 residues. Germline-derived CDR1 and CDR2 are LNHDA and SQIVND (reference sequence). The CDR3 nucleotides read TGTGCCAGTAGTATAAACTGGCTAGCGGGGGTTTCCTACAATGAGCAGTTCTTC. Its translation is CASSINWLAGVSYNEQFF.

CDR3 in amino acids: CASSLGTRTNYGYTF. CDR3 sequence (DNA): TGTGCCAGCAGCTTGGGGACACGAACTAACTATGGCTACACCTTC. The V and J genes are TRBV5-6 and TRBJ1-2, with a tentative D call TRBD1 (5 bases). V was trimmed by 0 bases and J by 0 bases, leaving 9 bases between them. Germline V lookup: CDR1 SGHDT, CDR2 YYEEEE. CDR3 length: 15 residues.

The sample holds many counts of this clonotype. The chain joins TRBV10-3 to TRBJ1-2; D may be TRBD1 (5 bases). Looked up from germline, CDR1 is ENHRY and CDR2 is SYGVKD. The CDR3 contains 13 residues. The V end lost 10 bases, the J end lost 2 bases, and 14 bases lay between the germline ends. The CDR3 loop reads CASTEAGNYGYTF. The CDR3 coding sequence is TGTGCCAGCACCGAGGCAGGGAACTATGGCTACACCTTC.

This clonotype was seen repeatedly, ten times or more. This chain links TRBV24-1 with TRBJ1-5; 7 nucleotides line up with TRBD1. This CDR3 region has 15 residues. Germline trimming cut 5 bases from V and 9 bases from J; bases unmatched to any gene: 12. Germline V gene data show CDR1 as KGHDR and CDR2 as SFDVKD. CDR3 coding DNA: TGTGCCACCAGTGCCGGGACAGACGAGAGTGGGCCCCAGCATTTT. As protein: CATSAGTDESGPQHF.

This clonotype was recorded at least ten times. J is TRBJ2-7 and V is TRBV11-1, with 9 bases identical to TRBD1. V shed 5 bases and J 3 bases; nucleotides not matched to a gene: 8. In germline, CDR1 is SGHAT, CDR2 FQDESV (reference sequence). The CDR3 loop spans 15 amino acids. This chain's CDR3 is CASSPTGTGIYEQYF. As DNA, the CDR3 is TGTGCCAGCAGCCCGACCGGGACAGGGATCTACGAGCAGTACTTC.

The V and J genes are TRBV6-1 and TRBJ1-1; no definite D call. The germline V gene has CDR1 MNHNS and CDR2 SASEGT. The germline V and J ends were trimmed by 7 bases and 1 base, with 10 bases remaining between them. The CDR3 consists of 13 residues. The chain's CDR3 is CASKPPENTEAFF. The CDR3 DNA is TGTGCCAGCAAACCACCCGAGAACACTGAAGCTTTCTTT.

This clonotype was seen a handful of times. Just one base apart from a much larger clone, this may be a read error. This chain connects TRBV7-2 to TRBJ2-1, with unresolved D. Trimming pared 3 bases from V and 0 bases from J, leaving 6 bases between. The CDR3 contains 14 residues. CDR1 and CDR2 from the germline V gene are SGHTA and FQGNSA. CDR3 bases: TGTGCCAGCAGCTTCCGGGTCTCCTACAATGAGCAGTTCTTC. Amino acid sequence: CASSFRVSYNEQFF.

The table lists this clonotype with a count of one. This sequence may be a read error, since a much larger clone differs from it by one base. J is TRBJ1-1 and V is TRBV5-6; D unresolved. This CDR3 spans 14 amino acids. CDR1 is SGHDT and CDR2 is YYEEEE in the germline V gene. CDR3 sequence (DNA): TGTGCCAGCAGCTTTGCGCGCGTGAACACTGAAGCTCTCTTT. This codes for CASSFARVNTEALF.

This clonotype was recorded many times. CDR3 loop: CASSLGGQLNTEAFF. CDR3 nucleotide sequence: TGCGCCAGCAGCCTTGGGGGACAGTTAAACACTGAAGCTTTCTTT. The chain employs TRBV4-1 and TRBJ1-1, with TRBD1 matching 7 bases. The length of the CDR3 is 15 residues. After removal of 4 bases from V and 2 bases from J, the junction contained 7 bases not matched to a gene. Germline CDR1 is MGHRA and CDR2 is YSYEKL.

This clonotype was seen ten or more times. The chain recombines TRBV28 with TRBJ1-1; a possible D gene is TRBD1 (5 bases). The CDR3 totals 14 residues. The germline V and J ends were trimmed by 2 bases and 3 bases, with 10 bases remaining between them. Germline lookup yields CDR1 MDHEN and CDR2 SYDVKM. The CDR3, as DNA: TGTGCCAGCAGTTTAAGGGCAGGGTACACTGAAGCTTTCTTT. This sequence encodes CASSLRAGYTEAFF.

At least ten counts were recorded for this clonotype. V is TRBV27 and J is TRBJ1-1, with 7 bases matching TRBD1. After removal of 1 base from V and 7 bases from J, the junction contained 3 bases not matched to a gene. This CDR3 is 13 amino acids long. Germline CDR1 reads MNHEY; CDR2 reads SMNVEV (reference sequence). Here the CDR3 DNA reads TGTGCCAGCAGTTTATTGCCAGGGGGTGAAGCTTTCTTT. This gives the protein CASSLLPGGEAFF.

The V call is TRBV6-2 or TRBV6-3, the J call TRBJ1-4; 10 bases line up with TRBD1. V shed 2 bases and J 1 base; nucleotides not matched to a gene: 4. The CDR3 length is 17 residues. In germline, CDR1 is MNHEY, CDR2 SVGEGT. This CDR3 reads CASSYGQGVGTNEKLFF. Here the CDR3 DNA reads TGTGCCAGCAGTTACGGACAGGGGGTGGGAACTAATGAAAAACTGTTTTTT.